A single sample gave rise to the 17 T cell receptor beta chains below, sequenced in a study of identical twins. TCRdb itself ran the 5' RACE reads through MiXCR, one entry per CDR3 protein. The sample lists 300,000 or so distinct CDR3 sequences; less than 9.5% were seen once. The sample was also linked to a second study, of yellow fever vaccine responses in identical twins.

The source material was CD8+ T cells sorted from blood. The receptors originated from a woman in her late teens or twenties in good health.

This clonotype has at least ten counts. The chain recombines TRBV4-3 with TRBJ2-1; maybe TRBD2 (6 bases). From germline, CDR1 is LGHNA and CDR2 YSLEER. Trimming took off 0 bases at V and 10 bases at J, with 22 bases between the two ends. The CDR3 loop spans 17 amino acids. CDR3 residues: CASSQEPGVYDGEEQFF. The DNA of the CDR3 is TGCGCCAGCAGCCAAGAACCGGGAGTTTATGATGGAGAGGAGCAGTTCTTC.

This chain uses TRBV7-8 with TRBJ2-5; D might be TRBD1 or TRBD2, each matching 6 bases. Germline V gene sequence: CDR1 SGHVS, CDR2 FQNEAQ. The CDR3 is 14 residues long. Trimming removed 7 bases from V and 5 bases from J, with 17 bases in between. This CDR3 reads CASTNKGGLETQYF. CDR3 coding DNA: TGTGCCAGCACCAACAAAGGGGGACTGGAGACCCAGTACTTC.

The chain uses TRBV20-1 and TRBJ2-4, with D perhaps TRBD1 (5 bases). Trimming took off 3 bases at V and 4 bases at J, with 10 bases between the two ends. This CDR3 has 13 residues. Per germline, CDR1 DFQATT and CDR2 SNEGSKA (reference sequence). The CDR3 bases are TGCAGTGCTAGGACAGTCGGGAAAAACATTCAGTACTTC. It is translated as CSARTVGKNIQYF.

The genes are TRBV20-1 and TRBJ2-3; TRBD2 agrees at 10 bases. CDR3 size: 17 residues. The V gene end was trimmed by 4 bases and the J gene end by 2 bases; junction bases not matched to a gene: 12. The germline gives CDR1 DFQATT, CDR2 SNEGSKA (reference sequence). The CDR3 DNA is TGCAGTGCTAATGACCTAGCGGGAGACTCCAACACAGATACGCAGTATTTT. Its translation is CSANDLAGDSNTDTQYF.

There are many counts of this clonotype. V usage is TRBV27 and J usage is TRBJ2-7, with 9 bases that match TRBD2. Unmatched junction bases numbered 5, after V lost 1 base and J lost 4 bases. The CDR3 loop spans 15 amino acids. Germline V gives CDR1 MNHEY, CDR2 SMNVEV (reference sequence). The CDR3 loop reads CASSLLVAGVYEQYF. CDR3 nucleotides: TGTGCCAGCAGTTTATTGGTAGCGGGAGTGTACGAGCAGTACTTC.

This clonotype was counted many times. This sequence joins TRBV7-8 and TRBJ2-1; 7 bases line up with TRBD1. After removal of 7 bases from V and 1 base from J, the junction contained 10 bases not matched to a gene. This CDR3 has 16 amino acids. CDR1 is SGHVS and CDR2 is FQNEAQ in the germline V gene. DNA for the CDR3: TGTGCCAGCAAAACTACAGGGGATCGGTCCTACAATGAGCAGTTCTTC. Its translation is CASKTTGDRSYNEQFF.

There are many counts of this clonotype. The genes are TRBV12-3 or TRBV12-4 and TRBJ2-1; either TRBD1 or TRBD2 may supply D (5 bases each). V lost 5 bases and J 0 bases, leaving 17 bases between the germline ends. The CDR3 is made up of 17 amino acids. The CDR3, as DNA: TGTGCCAGCAGTAGCATCCCGGGACGGAGCTCCTACAATGAGCAGTTCTTC. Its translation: CASSSIPGRSSYNEQFF.

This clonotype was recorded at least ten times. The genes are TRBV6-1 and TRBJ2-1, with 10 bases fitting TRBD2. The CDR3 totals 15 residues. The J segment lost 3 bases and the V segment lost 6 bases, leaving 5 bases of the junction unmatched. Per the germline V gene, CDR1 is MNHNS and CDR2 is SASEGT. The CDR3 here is CASRVLAGLYNEQFF. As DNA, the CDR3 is TGTGCCAGCAGAGTACTAGCGGGACTCTACAATGAGCAGTTCTTC.

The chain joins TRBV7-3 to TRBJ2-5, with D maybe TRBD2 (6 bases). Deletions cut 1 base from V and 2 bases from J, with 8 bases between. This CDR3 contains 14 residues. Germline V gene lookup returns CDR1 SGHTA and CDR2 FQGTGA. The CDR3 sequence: CASSLMGGQETQYF. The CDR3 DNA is TGTGCCAGCAGCTTAATGGGGGGACAAGAGACCCAGTACTTC.

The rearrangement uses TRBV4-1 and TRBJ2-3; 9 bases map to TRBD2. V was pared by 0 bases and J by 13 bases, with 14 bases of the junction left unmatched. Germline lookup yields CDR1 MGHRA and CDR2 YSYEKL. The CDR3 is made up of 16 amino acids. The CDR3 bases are TGCGCCAGCAGCCAAGATACGGCGGGAGGGCTCCTTCTCAAGTATTTT. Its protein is CASSQDTAGGLLLKYF.

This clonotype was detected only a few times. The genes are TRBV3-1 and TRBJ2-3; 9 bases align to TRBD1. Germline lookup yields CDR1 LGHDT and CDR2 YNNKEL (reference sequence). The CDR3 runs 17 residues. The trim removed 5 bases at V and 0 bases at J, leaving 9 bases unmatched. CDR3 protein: CASSCRDRDPSTDTQYF. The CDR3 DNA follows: TGTGCCAGCAGCTGCCGGGACAGGGACCCTAGCACAGATACGCAGTATTTT.

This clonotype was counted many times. CDR3: CASSRRGTSGNTGELFF. The CDR3 DNA reads as TGTGCCAGCAGTCGCCGAGGGACTAGCGGGAACACCGGGGAGCTGTTTTTT. The V gene is TRBV6-2 or TRBV6-3, the J gene TRBJ2-2, with 11 bases that match TRBD2. CDR3 length: 17 residues. Germline V lookup: CDR1 MNHEY, CDR2 SVGEGT. Trimming took 5 bases from V and 1 from J; bases not matched to a gene: 6.

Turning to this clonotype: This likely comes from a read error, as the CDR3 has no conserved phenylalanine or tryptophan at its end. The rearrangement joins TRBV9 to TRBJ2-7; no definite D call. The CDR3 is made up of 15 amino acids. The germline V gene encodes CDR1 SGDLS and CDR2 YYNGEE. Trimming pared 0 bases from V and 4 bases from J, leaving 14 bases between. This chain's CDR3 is CASSVADESGYEQYY. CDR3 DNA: TGTGCCAGCAGCGTAGCTGACGAGAGTGGGTACGAGCAGTACTAC.

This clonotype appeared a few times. The CDR3 DNA is TGCGCCAGCAGCTCATGGGGGGCGAACACTGAAGCTTTCTTT. Protein sequence: CASSSWGANTEAFF. This chain connects TRBV5-1 to TRBJ1-1, with D possibly being TRBD1 (6 bases). V was clipped by 3 bases and J by 1 base, with 10 bases between them. The CDR3 covers 14 residues. Germline loops: CDR1 SGHRS, CDR2 YFSETQ.

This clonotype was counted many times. DNA of the CDR3: TGTGCCAGCAGCTCCACAGGGTACGGCAATCAGCCCCAGCATTTT. Protein sequence: CASSSTGYGNQPQHF. J is TRBJ1-5 and V is TRBV7-2; maybe TRBD1 (6 bases). CDR1 and CDR2 (germline): SGHTA, FQGNSA. The CDR3 runs 15 residues. V was trimmed by 4 bases and J by 2 bases, leaving 12 bases between them.

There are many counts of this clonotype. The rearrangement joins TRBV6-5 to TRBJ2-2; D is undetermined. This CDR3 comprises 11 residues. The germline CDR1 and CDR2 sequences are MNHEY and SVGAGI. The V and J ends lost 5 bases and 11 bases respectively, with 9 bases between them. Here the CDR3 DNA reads TGTGCCAGCAGTAACCGGGCAGAGCTGTTTTTT. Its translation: CASSNRAELFF.

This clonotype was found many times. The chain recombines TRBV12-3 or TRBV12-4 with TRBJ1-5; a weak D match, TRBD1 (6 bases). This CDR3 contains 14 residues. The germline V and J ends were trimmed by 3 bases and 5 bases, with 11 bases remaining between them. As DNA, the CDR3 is TGTGCCAGCAGTTTGGGGGACAAAGATCAGCCCCAGCATTTT. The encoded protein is CASSLGDKDQPQHF.